One sample yielded the 27 T cell receptor beta chains listed below, sequenced in a study of T cell responses to AZD1222 COVID-19 vaccine. Some clones are missing from TCRdb's copy, which holds only in-frame ones; the method was immunoSEQ multiplex PCR. Of approximately 150,000 clones listed, 85% to 95% are singletons. Material: peripheral blood, obtained on day 0 of AZD1222 vaccination. These TCRs come from an adult in good health.

This chain links TRBV3-1 (or the pseudogene TRBV3-2) with TRBJ2-6; the D is unclear. The V gene's germline CDR1 is LGHDT and CDR2 YNNKEL (reference sequence). With 3 bases removed from V and 4 bases from J, the gap between germline ends came to 10 bases. The CDR3 covers 15 residues. Here the CDR3 reads CASSHPGAGANVLTF. The DNA for the CDR3 is TGTGCCAGCAGCCATCCAGGAGCCGGGGCCAACGTCCTGACTTTC.

J is TRBJ2-5 and V is TRBV5-4, with D possibly being TRBD1 (6 bases). Germline loops: CDR1 SGHNT, CDR2 YYREEE (reference sequence). V was pared by 5 bases and J by 2 bases, with 7 bases between. The CDR3 totals 12 residues. CDR3 DNA: TGTGCCAGCAGTGGACAGCAAGAGACCCAGTACTTC. It yields the protein CASSGQQETQYF.

The gene calls are TRBV4-1 and TRBJ1-3; 9 bases line up with TRBD1. CDR1 is MGHRA and CDR2 is YSYEKL in the germline V gene. V shed 0 bases and J 8 bases; nucleotides not matched to a gene: 8. The CDR3 spans 16 residues. In DNA form, the CDR3 reads TGCGCCAGCAGCCAAGATCTCGACAGGGGGAGGGACACCATATATTTT. This encodes CASSQDLDRGRDTIYF.

J is TRBJ2-1 and V is TRBV5-1, with D uncertain. The germline CDR1 and CDR2 sequences are SGHRS and YFSETQ. The V end lost 7 bases, the J end lost 0 bases, and 8 bases lay between the germline ends. CDR3 size: 13 residues. CDR3 sequence: CASVASSYNEQFF. CDR3 nucleotides: TGCGCCAGCGTGGCCAGCTCCTACAATGAGCAGTTCTTC. The variable domain in full, completed from reference TRBV5-1 and TRBJ2-1, reads KAGVTQTPRYLIKTRGQQVTLSCSPISGHRSVSWYQQTPGQGLQFLFEYFSETQRNKGNFPGRFSGRQFSNSRSEMNVSTLELGDSALYLCASVASSYNEQFFGPGTRLTVL.

The gene calls are TRBV2 and TRBJ2-5, with TRBD2 identical over 8 bases. After removal of 11 bases from V and 6 bases from J, the junction contained 5 bases not matched to a gene. CDR3 size: 11 residues. Germline V CDR1 and CDR2: SNHLY, FYNNEI. CDR3 region: CAGGLVKTQYF. The CDR3, as DNA: TGTGCCGGGGGACTAGTCAAGACCCAGTACTTC.

This clone came up once. The chain employs TRBV2 and TRBJ2-7, with D possibly being TRBD1 (6 bases). The end of the DNA fits TRBJ2-5 better, so the J call may be wrong. In germline, CDR1 is SNHLY, CDR2 FYNNEI. There are 15 residues in the CDR3. CDR3 in amino acids: CASRNPPGDQETQYF. The CDR3 bases are TGTGCCAGCAGGAATCCCCCAGGGGATCAAGAGACCCAGTACTTC.

The CDR3 here is CASSQLTGREQFF. CDR3 bases: TGTGCCAGCAGTCAACTGACAGGCCGAGAGCAGTTCTTC. The V and J genes are TRBV12-3 or TRBV12-4 and TRBJ2-1; tentative D call: TRBD1 (6 bases). The ends were cut back, 5 bases at V and 10 bases at J, with 15 bases in the middle. CDR3 length equals 13 residues.

The V call is TRBV3-1 (or the pseudogene TRBV3-2), the J call TRBJ1-6, with D uncertain. This CDR3 has 14 amino acids. Germline-derived CDR1 and CDR2 are LGHDT and YNNKEL (reference sequence). V lost 6 bases and J 9 bases, leaving 15 bases between the germline ends. In DNA form, the CDR3 reads TGTGCCAGCAGGCTCCCGGCTTTGGGTTCACCCCTCCACTTT. Protein product: CASRLPALGSPLHF.

The chain links TRBV5-4 to TRBJ1-6; TRBD1 matches 10 bases. CDR3 size: 16 residues. Per germline, CDR1 SGHNT and CDR2 YYREEE (reference sequence). Trimming took 3 bases from V and 7 from J; bases not matched to a gene: 7. CDR3 bases: TGTGCCAGCAGCTCTGACAGGGGGCTTGGGAATTCACCCCTCCACTTT. This translates into CASSSDRGLGNSPLHF.

The chain employs TRBV11-2 and TRBJ1-1; D perhaps matches TRBD1 (5 bases). This CDR3 contains 14 residues. Germline V gene sequence: CDR1 SGHAT, CDR2 FQNNGV. The ends were cut back, 0 bases at V and 4 bases at J, with 9 bases in the middle. The CDR3 DNA sequence: TGTGCCAGCAGCTTAGATATTGGGGGCACTGAAGCTTTCTTT. Its protein product is CASSLDIGGTEAFF.

CDR3 nucleotide sequence: TGTGCCAGCGGAGTCCGGGACAGGAACACTGAAGCTTTCTTT. Translation: CASGVRDRNTEAFF. The rearrangement uses TRBV2 and TRBJ1-1; TRBD1 aligns across 7 bases. The CDR3 is made up of 14 amino acids. With V trimmed by 8 bases and J by 1 base, 7 bases remained unmatched. From germline, CDR1 is SNHLY and CDR2 FYNNEI.

This chain links TRBV6-6 with TRBJ1-3, with 9 bases that match TRBD1. J lost 2 bases, V lost 6 bases, and 5 bases had no gene match. This CDR3 region has 15 residues. CDR1 and CDR2 (germline): MNHNY, SVGAGI (reference sequence). DNA for the CDR3: TGTGCCAGCAGCAACCGGGACAGGGCTGGAAACACCATATATTTT. The encoded protein is CASSNRDRAGNTIYF.

This chain connects TRBV24-1 to TRBJ1-6; D is unclear. Trimming cost V 2 bases and J 15 bases, with 10 bases left between them. CDR1 is KGHDR and CDR2 is SFDVKD in the germline V gene. The CDR3 covers 12 residues. CDR3 residues: CATSDSARHLHF. In nucleotides, the CDR3 is TGTGCCACCAGTGATTCGGCGCGCCACCTCCACTTT.

This clone was found a few times. The gene calls are TRBV19 and TRBJ1-1; 12 bases align to TRBD1. The trim removed 4 bases at V and 0 bases at J, leaving 9 bases unmatched. The CDR3 runs 18 residues. Looked up from germline, CDR1 is LNHDA and CDR2 is SQIVND (reference sequence). CDR3 region: CASSKGDRGQLVNTEAFF. The DNA of the CDR3 is TGTGCCAGTAGTAAAGGGGACAGGGGGCAATTGGTGAACACTGAAGCTTTCTTT.

This clone was observed a handful of times. This chain links TRBV6-1 with TRBJ1-5, with D unresolved. This CDR3 is 15 amino acids long. The ends were cut back, 1 base at V and 0 bases at J, with 7 bases in the middle. The germline CDR1 and CDR2 sequences are MNHNS and SASEGT. CDR3 region: CASSEGTVSNQPQHF. The CDR3 nucleotides are TGTGCCAGCAGTGAAGGGACGGTTAGCAATCAGCCCCAGCATTTT.

V is TRBV5-6 and J is TRBJ1-4; 9 nucleotides align to TRBD1. The J segment lost 4 bases and the V segment lost 4 bases, leaving 5 bases of the junction unmatched. CDR3 length: 15 amino acids. In germline, CDR1 is SGHDT, CDR2 YYEEEE. CDR3 nucleotide sequence: TGTGCCAGCAGCGGCCAGGACAGGGGTAATGAAAAACTGTTTTTT. Encoded protein: CASSGQDRGNEKLFF.

This chain links TRBV6-2 or TRBV6-3 with TRBJ1-2; no reliable D call. CDR1 and CDR2 from the germline V gene are MNHEY and SVGEGT. The length of the CDR3 is 13 residues. With 2 bases removed from V and 5 bases from J, the gap between germline ends came to 9 bases. CDR3 amino acids: CASSYKNSYGYTF. The CDR3 DNA reads TGTGCCAGCAGTTACAAGAATAGTTATGGCTACACCTTC.

This clone appeared a single time. The chain couples TRBV11-2 to TRBJ1-4; 12 bases match TRBD1. Trimming removed 5 bases from V and 8 bases from J; junction bases left unmatched: 6. This CDR3 spans 15 amino acids. Germline V gene sequence: CDR1 SGHAT, CDR2 FQNNGV. The CDR3 DNA follows: TGTGCCAGCAGCAAGTATGGGACAGGGGGCGAAAAACTGTTTTTT. Encoded protein: CASSKYGTGGEKLFF.

The rearrangement uses TRBV25-1 and TRBJ1-5; 7 bases agree with TRBD1. The CDR3 covers 18 residues. With V trimmed by 1 base and J by 0 bases, 9 bases remained unmatched. Germline CDR1 reads MGHDK; CDR2 reads SYGVNS. CDR3 protein: CASSEWKGAQYSNQPQHF. The CDR3, as DNA: TGTGCCAGCAGTGAATGGAAGGGGGCCCAGTATAGCAATCAGCCCCAGCATTTT. Variable domain in full (rest from reference TRBV25-1 and TRBJ1-5): EADIYQTPRYLVIGTGKKITLECSQTMGHDKMYWYQQDPGMELHLIHYSYGVNSTEKGDLSSESTVSRIRTEHFPLTLESARPSHTSQYLCASSEWKGAQYSNQPQHFGDGTRLSIL.

V is TRBV5-4 and J is TRBJ1-6, with 8 bases aligning to TRBD1. CDR3 length: 15 residues. Germline V CDR1 and CDR2: SGHNT, YYREEE (reference sequence). V dropped 3 bases and J dropped 7; count of bases not matched to a gene: 6. CDR3 bases: TGTGCCAGCAGCTCCTGGACAGGGCAGAATTCACCCCTCCACTTT. This sequence encodes CASSSWTGQNSPLHF.

V usage is TRBV7-9 and J usage is TRBJ2-3, with 13 nucleotides matching TRBD2. The CDR3 runs to 17 residues. Trimming removed 5 bases from V and 1 base from J; junction bases left unmatched: 6. Germline lookup yields CDR1 SEHNR and CDR2 FQNEAQ (reference sequence). This CDR3 reads CASSTGTSGTGTDTQYF. As DNA, the CDR3 is TGTGCCAGCAGCACCGGGACTAGCGGGACGGGCACAGATACGCAGTATTTT.

A few counts support this clone. CDR3: CASSFSTDTQYF. The CDR3 DNA reads TGTGCCAGCAGCTTTAGCACAGATACGCAGTATTTT. This sequence joins TRBV7-9 and TRBJ2-3; D remains unclear. Per germline, CDR1 SEHNR and CDR2 FQNEAQ (reference sequence). V lost 3 bases, J lost 0 bases, and 1 base lay in between. The CDR3 consists of 12 residues.

This clone was detected once. The chain has TRBV30 and TRBJ2-5, with TRBD2 matching 11 bases. The CDR3 covers 14 residues. Germline CDR1 and CDR2: GTSNPN and SVGIG (reference sequence). Unmatched junction bases numbered 2, after V lost 0 bases and J lost 5 bases. The chain's CDR3 is CAWSVGLAVETQYF. The CDR3 coding sequence is TGTGCCTGGAGTGTGGGACTAGCGGTGGAGACCCAGTACTTC.

The chain uses TRBV7-9 and TRBJ1-1; D is uncertain. The germline V gene encodes CDR1 SEHNR and CDR2 FQNEAQ (reference sequence). The CDR3 covers 15 residues. Trimming removed 3 bases from V and 0 bases from J, with 11 bases in between. CDR3 DNA: TGTGCCAGCAGCTTCCGCAGCTTTATGAACACTGAAGCTTTCTTT. This gives the protein CASSFRSFMNTEAFF.

The V and J genes are TRBV18 and TRBJ2-1, with D tentatively TRBD2 (6 bases). Germline assignment: CDR1 KGHSH and CDR2 LQKENI. V was shortened by 5 bases and J by 4 bases, with 18 bases between the two germline ends. The length of the CDR3 is 16 residues. Here the CDR3 DNA reads TGTGCCAGCTCAATAGAGAACGGCGGGGCTTACAATGAGCAGTTCTTC. It specifies CASSIENGGAYNEQFF.

This clone was detected once. The V call is TRBV10-3, the J call TRBJ2-2, with D uncertain. Trimming removed 8 bases at V and 6 bases at J, with 10 bases between. The CDR3 is 12 residues long. Germline V gives CDR1 ENHRY, CDR2 SYGVKD. This CDR3 is CAIGTVAGELFF. DNA of the CDR3: TGTGCCATCGGCACGGTCGCCGGGGAGCTGTTTTTT.

This sequence joins TRBV15 and TRBJ2-1, with 9 bases matching TRBD1. V trimming: 8 bases; J trimming: 9 bases; junction bases outside the gene matches: 11. This CDR3 has 14 amino acids. CDR1 and CDR2 from the germline V gene are LNHNV and YYDKDF (reference sequence). The CDR3 loop is CATPSGQGRGEQFF. The CDR3 bases are TGTGCCACCCCCTCTGGACAGGGGCGCGGTGAGCAGTTCTTC.